The sequence of this T cell receptor beta chain was determined in a study of CD8 T cells in ankylosing spondylitis. The CDR3 consists of 17 residues. CDR1 and CDR2 (germline): SNHLY, FYNNEI. Trimming took off 2 bases at V and 0 bases at J, with 14 bases between the two ends. TCRdb ran MiXCR on the 5' RACE reads and lists one entry per CDR3 protein. The table shows some 400,000 distinct CDR3 sequences, with under 25% occurring only once. With regard to this clonotype: The target antigen is unknown.

General study findings and limits: A motif of under ten highly homologous TCR beta variants was seen as apparently characteristic of ankylosing spondylitis blood.

Sequencing was done on a sample of blood, either unsorted or a sorted T cell fraction (not recorded which). The receptor was isolated from a male donor with ankylosing spondylitis. This chain joins TRBV2 and TRBJ1-3, with D possibly matching TRBD1 (5 bases). CDR3 sequence (DNA): TGTGCCAGCAGTGAAAGCGTCCCTGGGGGCTCTGGAAACACCATATATTTT. It codes for CASSESVPGGSGNTIYF.